This record concerns one T cell receptor (beta chain) sequence. Here immunoSEQ multiplex PCR was the method, and the copy in TCRdb shows in-frame clones only, minus some. The sample lists 30,000 or so clones; 92% were seen once. The sample is drawn from a study of T cells in localized non-small cell lung cancer. This CDR3 has 13 amino acids. Germline assignment: CDR1 SNHLY and CDR2 FYNNEI. V was shortened by 6 bases and J by 3 bases, with 11 bases between the two germline ends. Material: peripheral blood, obtained before any cancer treatment. This TCR was recovered from a female donor of 60 years or more with stage I lung adenocarcinoma. J is TRBJ2-5 and V is TRBV2; D is undetermined. CDR3 DNA sequence: TGTGCCAGCAGCTCCTGGGTTAAAGAGACCCAGTACTTC. This sequence encodes CASSSWVKETQYF. The full variable domain, with the rest looked up from reference TRBV2 and TRBJ2-5, is EPEVTQTPSHQVTQMGQEVILRCVPISNHLYFYWYRQILGQKVEFLVSFYNNEISEKSEIFDDQFSVERPDGSNFTLKIRSTKLEDSAMYFCASSSWVKETQYFGPGTRLLVL.